This T cell receptor beta chain is drawn from a study of blood T cells in healthy people across ages. V lost 3 bases, J lost 6 bases, and 8 bases lay in between. There are 13 residues in the CDR3. Germline V gives CDR1 SNHLY, CDR2 FYNNEI. Then a second PCR, running about 6 to 12 cycles, was carried out with a sample-barcoded 5' primer and a J-beta primer mix. Sequencing of every sample gave 2.5 million or more CDR3-containing paired-end reads. TCRdb recomputed calls from the 5' RACE reads with MiXCR, one row per CDR3 protein. The sample contains hundreds of thousands of distinct CDR3 sequences, 45% to 60% of which appear only once. With respect to this clonotype: Its target is unknown.

Study conclusions and caveats: Aged donors had fewer naive CD4+ cells and lower diversity than long-lived donors.

This chain uses TRBV2 with TRBJ2-2; no clear D. The sequence was collected from a woman of 80 years or more in good health. Sample: blood. The DNA of the CDR3 is TGTGCCAGCAGTGAGCGTGGCGCCGGGGAGCTGTTTTTT. Its translation is CASSERGAGELFF. The variable domain in full, with the rest retrieved from reference TRBV2 and TRBJ2-2, is EPEVTQTPSHQVTQMGQEVILRCVPISNHLYFYWYRQILGQKVEFLVSFYNNEISEKSEIFDDQFSVERPDGSNFTLKIRSTKLEDSAMYFCASSERGAGELFFGEGSRLTVL.